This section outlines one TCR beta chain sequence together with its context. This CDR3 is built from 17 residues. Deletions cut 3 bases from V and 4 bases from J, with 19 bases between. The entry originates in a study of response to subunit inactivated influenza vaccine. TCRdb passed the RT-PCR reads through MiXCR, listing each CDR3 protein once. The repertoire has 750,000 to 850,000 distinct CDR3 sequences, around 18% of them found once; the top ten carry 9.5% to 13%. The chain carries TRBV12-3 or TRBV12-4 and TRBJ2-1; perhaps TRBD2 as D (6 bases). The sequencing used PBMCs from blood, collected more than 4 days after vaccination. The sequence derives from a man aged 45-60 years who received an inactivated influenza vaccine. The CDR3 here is CASSFRSASGPYNEQFF. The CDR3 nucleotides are TGTGCCAGCAGTTTCAGGTCGGCGAGCGGGCCTTACAATGAGCAGTTCTTC.